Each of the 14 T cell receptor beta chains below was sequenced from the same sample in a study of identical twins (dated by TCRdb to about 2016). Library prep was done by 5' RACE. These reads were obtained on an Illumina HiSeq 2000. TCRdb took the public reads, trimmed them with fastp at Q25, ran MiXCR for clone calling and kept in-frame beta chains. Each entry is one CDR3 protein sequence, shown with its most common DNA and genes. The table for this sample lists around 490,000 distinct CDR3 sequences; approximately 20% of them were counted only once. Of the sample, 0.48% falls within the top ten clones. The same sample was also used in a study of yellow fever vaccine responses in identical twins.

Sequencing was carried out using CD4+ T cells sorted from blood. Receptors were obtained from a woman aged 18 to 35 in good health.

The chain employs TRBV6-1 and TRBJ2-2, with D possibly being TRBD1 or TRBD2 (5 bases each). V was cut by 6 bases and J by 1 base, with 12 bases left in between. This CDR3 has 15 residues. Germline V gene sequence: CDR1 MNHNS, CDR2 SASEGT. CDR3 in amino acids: CASRGTGLNTGELFF. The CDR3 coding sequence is TGTGCCAGCAGAGGGACGGGCCTGAACACCGGGGAGCTGTTTTTT.

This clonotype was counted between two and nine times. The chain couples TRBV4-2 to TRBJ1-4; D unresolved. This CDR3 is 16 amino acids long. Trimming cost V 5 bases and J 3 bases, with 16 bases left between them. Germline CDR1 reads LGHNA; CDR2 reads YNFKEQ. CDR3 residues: CASSLGHYPPNEKLFF. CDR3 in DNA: TGTGCCAGCAGCTTAGGCCACTACCCACCTAATGAAAAACTGTTTTTT.

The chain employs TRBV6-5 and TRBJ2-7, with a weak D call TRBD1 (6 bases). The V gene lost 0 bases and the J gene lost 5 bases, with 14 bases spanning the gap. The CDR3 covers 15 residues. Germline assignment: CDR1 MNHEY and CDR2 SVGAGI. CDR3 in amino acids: CASSYSRQGFDEQYF. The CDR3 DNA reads TGTGCCAGCAGTTACTCGAGGCAGGGGTTCGACGAGCAGTACTTC.

The CDR3 loop is CASGRLQGTDTQYF. In DNA form, the CDR3 reads TGTGCTAGTGGGCGACTCCAGGGCACAGATACGCAGTATTTT. The rearrangement uses TRBV12-5 and TRBJ2-3; D is uncertain. Trimming took 6 bases from V and 1 from J, leaving 11 bases between them. The CDR3 has 14 residues. Germline loops: CDR1 LGHNT, CDR2 FRNRAP.

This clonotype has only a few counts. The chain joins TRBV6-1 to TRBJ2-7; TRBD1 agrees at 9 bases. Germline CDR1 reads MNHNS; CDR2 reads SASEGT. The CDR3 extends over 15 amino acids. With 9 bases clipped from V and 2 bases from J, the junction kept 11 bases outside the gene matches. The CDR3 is CASSAGTGNTYEQYF. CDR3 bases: TGTGCCAGTTCGGCCGGGACAGGGAACACCTACGAGCAGTACTTC.

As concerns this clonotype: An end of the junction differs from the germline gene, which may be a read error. The CDR3 DNA is TGTGCCAGCAGCTTAATTGCGTCTCGAAGCAGAGATACGCAGTATTTT. Protein sequence: CASSLIASRSRDTQYF. The chain uses TRBV7-9 and TRBJ2-3; D is ambiguous. The V gene's germline CDR1 is SEHNR and CDR2 FQNEAQ (reference sequence). CDR3 length equals 16 residues.

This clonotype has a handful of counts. The CDR3 sequence: CSEVAPSENEQFF. CDR3 nucleotide sequence: TGCAGTGAGGTAGCGCCCTCTGAGAATGAGCAGTTCTTC. This chain connects TRBV20-1 to TRBJ2-1; D possibly corresponds to TRBD2 (5 bases). This CDR3 is built from 13 residues. Trimming shortened V by 7 bases and J by 7 bases, and 17 bases separated the two germline ends. From germline, CDR1 is DFQATT and CDR2 SNEGSKA (reference sequence).

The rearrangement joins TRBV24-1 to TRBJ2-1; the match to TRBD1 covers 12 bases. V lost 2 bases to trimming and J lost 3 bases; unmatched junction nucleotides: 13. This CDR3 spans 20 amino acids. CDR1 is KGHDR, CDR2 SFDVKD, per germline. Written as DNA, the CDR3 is TGTGCCACCAGTGATTCACCGGGGACAGGGGGCCGACGAAACTACAATGAGCAGTTCTTC. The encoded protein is CATSDSPGTGGRRNYNEQFF.

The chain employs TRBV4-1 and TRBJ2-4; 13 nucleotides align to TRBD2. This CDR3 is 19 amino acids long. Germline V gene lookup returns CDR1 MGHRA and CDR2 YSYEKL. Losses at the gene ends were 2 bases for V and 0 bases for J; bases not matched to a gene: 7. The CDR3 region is CASSQPGLAGLLAKNIQYF. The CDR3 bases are TGCGCCAGCAGCCAACCGGGACTAGCGGGACTACTAGCCAAAAACATTCAGTACTTC.

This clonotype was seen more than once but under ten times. CDR3 DNA: TGTGCCAGCAGCTTGGGGCGTTTATTAAGCTCCTACAATGAGCAGTTCTTC. Its protein is CASSLGRLLSSYNEQFF. V gene TRBV5-8 combines with J gene TRBJ2-1; no reliable D call. Germline assignment: CDR1 SGHTS and CDR2 YDEGEE. Trimming took 0 bases from V and 0 from J, leaving 13 bases between them. The CDR3 is 17 amino acids.

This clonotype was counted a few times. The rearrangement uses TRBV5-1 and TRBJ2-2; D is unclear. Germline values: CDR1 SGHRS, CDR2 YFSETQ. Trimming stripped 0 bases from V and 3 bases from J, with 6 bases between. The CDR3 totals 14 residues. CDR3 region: CASSLGLYTGELFF. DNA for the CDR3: TGCGCCAGCAGCTTGGGACTTTACACCGGGGAGCTGTTTTTT. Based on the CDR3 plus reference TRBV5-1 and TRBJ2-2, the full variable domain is KAGVTQTPRYLIKTRGQQVTLSCSPISGHRSVSWYQQTPGQGLQFLFEYFSETQRNKGNFPGRFSGRQFSNSRSEMNVSTLELGDSALYLCASSLGLYTGELFFGEGSRLTVL.

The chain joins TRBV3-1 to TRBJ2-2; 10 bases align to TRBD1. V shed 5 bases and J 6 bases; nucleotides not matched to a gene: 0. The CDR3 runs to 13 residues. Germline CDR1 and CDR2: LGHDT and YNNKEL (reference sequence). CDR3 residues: CASSGTGAGELFF. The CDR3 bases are TGTGCCAGCAGCGGGACAGGGGCCGGGGAGCTGTTTTTT.

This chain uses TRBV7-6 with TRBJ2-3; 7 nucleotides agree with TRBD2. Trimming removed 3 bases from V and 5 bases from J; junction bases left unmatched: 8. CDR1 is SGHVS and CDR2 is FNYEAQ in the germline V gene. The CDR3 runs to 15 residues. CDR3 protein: CASSLTGGPGDTQYF. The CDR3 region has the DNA TGTGCCAGCAGCTTGACGGGAGGCCCCGGAGATACGCAGTATTTT. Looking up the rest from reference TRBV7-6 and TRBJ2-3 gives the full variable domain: GAGVSQSPRYKVTKRGQDVALRCDPISGHVSLYWYRQALGQGPEFLTYFNYEAQQDKSGLPNDRFSAERPEGSISTLTIQRTEQRDSAMYRCASSLTGGPGDTQYFGPGTRLTVL.

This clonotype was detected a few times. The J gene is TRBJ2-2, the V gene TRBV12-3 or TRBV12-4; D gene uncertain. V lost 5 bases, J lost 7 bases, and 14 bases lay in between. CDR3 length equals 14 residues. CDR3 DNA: TGTGCCAGCAGTCTAACGACCCGGGTCGGGGAGCTGTTTTTT. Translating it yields CASSLTTRVGELFF.